This paragraph reports one T cell receptor beta chain. This clone turned up a few times. Its antigen is still unknown. Qualities for individual bases were not recorded, and no much larger clone is one base off. TCRbeta CDR3 regions were amplified from genomic DNA by means of the immunoSEQ Assay, a bias-controlled multiplex PCR. The source study handled its data this way. Nucleated cell counts per sample were estimated from amplification of reference gene primers within the assay. To quantify the absolute abundance of each unique TCRbeta CDR3 rearrangement, sequence reads were collapsed and filtered. For each sample, productive Simpson clonality was calculated as the square root of Simpson's diversity index over productive rearrangements. TCRdb obtained this table from immuneACCESS and retained in-frame rearrangements with V and J assigned. These tables miss some clones; where compared with another copy, unresolved V genes account for less than half of the shortfall, and the remainder is unexplained. Clonal size and the V and J genes are those of that table, whereas D and trimming came from the DNA. The sample table lists about 100,000 clones, roughly 84% of them with a count of one. The ten largest clonotypes hold roughly 12% of the sample.

Each collaborating institution followed its own protocols to collect whole blood in K2EDTA tubes. For TCRbeta analysis, collaborator samples were shipped as frozen whole blood, as isolated PBMCs, or as DNA extracted from either sample type. The data stem from a study of blood T cell repertoires in COVID-19 (dated by TCRdb to 2020 to 2022). Looking at the study overall: The collaborator samples originated in the United States, Italy and Spain and spanned the acute and convalescent phases of COVID-19. The material from the prospective study consisted of cDNA or gDNA derived from T cells, B-cell-depleted T cells, or PBMCs. Deeply sampled blood TCRbeta repertoires from subjects exposed to, actively infected with, or recovered from COVID-19 were included in the dataset. The repertoires were released in a freely available public database meant as a resource for research on the immune response to SARS-CoV-2. Samples came from the ongoing ImmuneRACE study (first 160 participants) plus 1,254 subjects from 6 global collaborators. Nearly every sample came with metadata listing a de-identified subject ID, COVID-19 status, age in years and sex. HLA class I and class II types, where available, came from metadata supplied by the sample provider rather than from assay-based typing.

Summary of the overall study and its limitations: The quantity of clinical and demographic metadata differed by source and by participant and was supplied without curation.

The receptor comes from a human donor in a cohort sampled during active COVID-19. The sample comprised peripheral blood.

The CDR3 reads as follows: CASSQEWLAGLYEQYF. In nucleotides, the sequence is TGCGCCAGCAGCCAAGAATGGCTAGCGGGCCTCTACGAGCAGTACTTC. Rearrangement joined TRBV4-1 to TRBJ2-7; 8 bases in the junction line up with TRBD2. CDR1 and CDR2 (MGHRA, YSYEKL) derive from the germline V gene. V is trimmed back by 0 bases and J by 3 bases, and the junction contains 7 bases that no gene match accounts for. Including cysteine and phenylalanine, the CDR3 has 16 amino acids. The DNA shown is the 48-base CDR3, in frame from base 1.